The text below deals with one TCR beta chain. TCRdb's table, derived via immunoSEQ multiplex PCR, lists solely in-frame clones and lacks some. The table lists around 690,000 clones, about 92% of them singletons. The CDR3 has 14 residues. The data were taken from a study of shared clonotypes between healthy human individuals. The sequenced sample was memory CD8+ T cells from PBMCs. Subset given: CD45RO+ cells pooled with CCR7-negative TemRA cells. The TCR originated in a young man in good health. Some clones in this sample may be carry-over from other donors' samples. V usage is TRBV21-1 and J usage is TRBJ2-7; the D call in the table, TRBD1, was not verified against the DNA. TRBV21-1 is a pseudogene. The CDR3, as DNA: TGTGCCAGCGGGGGGACAGGGACCCCCCACGAGCAGTACTTC. Translation: CASGGTGTPHEQYF.